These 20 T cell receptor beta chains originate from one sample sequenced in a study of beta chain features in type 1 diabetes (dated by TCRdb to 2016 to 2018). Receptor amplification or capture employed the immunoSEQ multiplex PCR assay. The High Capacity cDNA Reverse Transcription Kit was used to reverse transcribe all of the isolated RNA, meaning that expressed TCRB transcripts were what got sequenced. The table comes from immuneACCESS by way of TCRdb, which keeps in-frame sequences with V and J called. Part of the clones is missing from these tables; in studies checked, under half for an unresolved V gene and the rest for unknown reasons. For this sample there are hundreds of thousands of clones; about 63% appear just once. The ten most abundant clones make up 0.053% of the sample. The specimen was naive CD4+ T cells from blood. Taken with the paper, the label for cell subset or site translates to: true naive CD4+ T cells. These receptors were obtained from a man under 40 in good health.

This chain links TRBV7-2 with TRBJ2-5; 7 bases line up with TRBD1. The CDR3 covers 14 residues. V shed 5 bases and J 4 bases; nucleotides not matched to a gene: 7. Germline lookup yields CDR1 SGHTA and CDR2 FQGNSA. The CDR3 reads CASSVHRGRETQYF. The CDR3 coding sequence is TGTGCCAGCAGCGTCCACAGGGGACGAGAGACCCAGTACTTC. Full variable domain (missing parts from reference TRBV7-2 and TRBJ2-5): GAGVSQSPSNKVTEKGKDVELRCDPISGHTALYWYRQSLGQGLEFLIYFQGNSAPDKSGLPSDRFSAERTGGSVSTLTIQRTQQEDSAVYLCASSVHRGRETQYFGPGTRLLVL.

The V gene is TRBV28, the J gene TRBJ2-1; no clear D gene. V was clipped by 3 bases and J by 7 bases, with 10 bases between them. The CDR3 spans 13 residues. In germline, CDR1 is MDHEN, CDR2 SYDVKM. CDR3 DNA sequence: TGTGCCAGCAGTTTGCCCGGGCCGAATGAGCAGTTCTTC. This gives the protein CASSLPGPNEQFF.

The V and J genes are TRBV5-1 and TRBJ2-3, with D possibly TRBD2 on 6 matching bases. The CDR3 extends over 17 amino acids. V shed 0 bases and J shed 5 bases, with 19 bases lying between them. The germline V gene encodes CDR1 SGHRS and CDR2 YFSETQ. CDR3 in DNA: TGCGCCAGCAGCTTGGGAGGCGGGACTCCGGCAGGAGATACGCAGTATTTT. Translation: CASSLGGGTPAGDTQYF.

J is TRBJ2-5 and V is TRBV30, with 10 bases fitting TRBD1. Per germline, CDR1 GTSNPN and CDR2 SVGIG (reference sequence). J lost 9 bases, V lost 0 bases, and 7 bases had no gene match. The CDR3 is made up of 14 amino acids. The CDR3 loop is CAWSVGTGELPQYF. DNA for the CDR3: TGTGCCTGGAGTGTAGGGACAGGGGAACTGCCCCAGTACTTC.

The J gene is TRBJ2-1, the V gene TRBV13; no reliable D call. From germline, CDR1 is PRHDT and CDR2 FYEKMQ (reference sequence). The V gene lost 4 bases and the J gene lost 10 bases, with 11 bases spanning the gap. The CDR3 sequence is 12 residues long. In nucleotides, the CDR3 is TGTGCCAGCAGCTGGACCCTAGGGGAGCAGTTCTTC. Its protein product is CASSWTLGEQFF.

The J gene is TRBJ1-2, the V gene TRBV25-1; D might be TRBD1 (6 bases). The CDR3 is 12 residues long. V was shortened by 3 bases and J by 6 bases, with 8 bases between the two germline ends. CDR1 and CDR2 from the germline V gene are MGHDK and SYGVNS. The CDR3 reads CASSDTGHGYTF. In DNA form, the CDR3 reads TGTGCCAGCAGTGACACAGGGCATGGCTACACCTTC.

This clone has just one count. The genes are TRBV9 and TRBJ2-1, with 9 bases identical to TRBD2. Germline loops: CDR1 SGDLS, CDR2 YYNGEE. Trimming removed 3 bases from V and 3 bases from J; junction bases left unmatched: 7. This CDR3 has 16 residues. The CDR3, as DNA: TGTGCCAGCAGCGCCGTAGCGGGAGCGGTCTACAATGAGCAGTTCTTC. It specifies CASSAVAGAVYNEQFF.

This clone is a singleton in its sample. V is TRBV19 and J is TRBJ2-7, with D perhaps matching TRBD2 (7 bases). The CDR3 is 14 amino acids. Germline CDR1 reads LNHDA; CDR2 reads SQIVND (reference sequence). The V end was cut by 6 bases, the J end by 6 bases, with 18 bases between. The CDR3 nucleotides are TGTGCCAGTAGCCCCGGAGGGGGGGCGTTCGAGCAGTACTTC. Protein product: CASSPGGGAFEQYF.

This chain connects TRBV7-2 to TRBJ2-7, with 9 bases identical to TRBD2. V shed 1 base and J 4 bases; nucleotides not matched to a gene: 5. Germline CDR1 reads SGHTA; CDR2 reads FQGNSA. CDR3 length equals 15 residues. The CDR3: CASSLDATSGYEQYF. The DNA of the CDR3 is TGTGCCAGCAGCTTAGATGCGACTAGCGGTTACGAGCAGTACTTC.

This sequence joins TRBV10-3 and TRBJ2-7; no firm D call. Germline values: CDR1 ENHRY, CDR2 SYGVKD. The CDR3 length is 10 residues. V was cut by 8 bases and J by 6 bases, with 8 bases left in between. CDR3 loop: CAIGRIEQYF. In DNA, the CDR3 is TGTGCCATCGGCCGGATCGAGCAGTACTTC.

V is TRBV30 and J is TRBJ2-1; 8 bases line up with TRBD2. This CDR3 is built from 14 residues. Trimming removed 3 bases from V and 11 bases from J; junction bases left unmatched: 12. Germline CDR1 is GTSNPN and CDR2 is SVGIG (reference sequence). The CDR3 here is CAWSPPQGLVKQFF. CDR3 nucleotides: TGTGCCTGGAGCCCACCCCAGGGACTAGTCAAGCAGTTCTTC.

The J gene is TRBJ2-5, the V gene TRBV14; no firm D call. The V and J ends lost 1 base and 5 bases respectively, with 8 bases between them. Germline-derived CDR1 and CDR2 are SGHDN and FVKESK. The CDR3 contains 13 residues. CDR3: CASSQGLGETQYF. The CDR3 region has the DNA TGTGCCAGCAGCCAAGGCCTCGGGGAGACCCAGTACTTC.

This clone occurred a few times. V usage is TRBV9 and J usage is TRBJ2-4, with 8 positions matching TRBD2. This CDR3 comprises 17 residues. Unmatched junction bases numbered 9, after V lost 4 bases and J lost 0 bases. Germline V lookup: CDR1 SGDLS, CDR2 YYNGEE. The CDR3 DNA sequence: TGTGCCAGCAGCCCCCACCCGGGGGGGGCAGCCAAAAACATTCAGTACTTC. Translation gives CASSPHPGGAAKNIQYF. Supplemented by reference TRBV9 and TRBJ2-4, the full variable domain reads DSGVTQTPKHLITATGQRVTLRCSPRSGDLSVYWYQQSLDQGLQFLIQYYNGEERAKGNILERFSAQQFPDLHSELNLSSLELGDSALYFCASSPHPGGAAKNIQYFGAGTRLSVL.

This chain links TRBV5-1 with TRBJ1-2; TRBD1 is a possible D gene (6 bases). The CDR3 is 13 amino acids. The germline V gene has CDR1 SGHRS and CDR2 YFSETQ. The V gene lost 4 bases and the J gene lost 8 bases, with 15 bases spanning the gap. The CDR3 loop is CASSPPGTSGYTF. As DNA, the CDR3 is TGCGCCAGCAGCCCACCGGGGACATCCGGCTACACCTTC.

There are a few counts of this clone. CDR3 residues: CASTPGTSFGTDTQYF. CDR3 nucleotide sequence: TGTGCCAGCACCCCAGGGACTAGCTTTGGCACAGATACGCAGTATTTT. The V and J genes are TRBV7-9 and TRBJ2-3, with 9 bases aligning to TRBD2. CDR1 and CDR2 from the germline V gene are SEHNR and FQNEAQ (reference sequence). Germline trimming cut 7 bases from V and 1 base from J; bases unmatched to any gene: 9. The CDR3 is made up of 16 amino acids.

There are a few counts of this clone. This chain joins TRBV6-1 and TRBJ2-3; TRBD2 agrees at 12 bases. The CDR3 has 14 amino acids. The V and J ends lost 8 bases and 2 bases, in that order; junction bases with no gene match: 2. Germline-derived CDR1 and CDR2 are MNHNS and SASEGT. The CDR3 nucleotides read TGTGCCAGCTCTAGCGGGGGGGACACAGATACGCAGTATTTT. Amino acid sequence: CASSSGGDTDTQYF.

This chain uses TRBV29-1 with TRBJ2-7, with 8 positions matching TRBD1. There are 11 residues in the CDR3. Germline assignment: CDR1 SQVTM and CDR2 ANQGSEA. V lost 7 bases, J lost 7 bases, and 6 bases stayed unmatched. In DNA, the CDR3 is TGCAGCGCGACAGGGGTTCAGGAGCAGTACTTC. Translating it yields CSATGVQEQYF.

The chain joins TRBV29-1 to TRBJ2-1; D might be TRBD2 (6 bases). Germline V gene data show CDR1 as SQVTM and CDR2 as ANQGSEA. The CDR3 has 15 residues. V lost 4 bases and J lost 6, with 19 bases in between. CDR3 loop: CSVGGSDYSFNEQFF. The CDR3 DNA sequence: TGCAGCGTTGGGGGGTCGGACTACTCATTCAATGAGCAGTTCTTC.

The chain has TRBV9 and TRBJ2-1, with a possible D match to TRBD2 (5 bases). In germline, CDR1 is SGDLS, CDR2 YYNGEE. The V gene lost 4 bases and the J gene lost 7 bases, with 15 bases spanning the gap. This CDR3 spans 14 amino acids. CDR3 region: CASSRGGRDNEQFF. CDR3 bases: TGTGCCAGCAGCCGCGGAGGACGAGATAATGAGCAGTTCTTC.

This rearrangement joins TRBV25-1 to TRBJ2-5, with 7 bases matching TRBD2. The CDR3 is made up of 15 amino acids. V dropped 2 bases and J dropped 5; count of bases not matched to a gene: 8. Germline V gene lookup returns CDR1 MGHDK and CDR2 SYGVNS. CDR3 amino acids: CASSEGAGTLETQYF. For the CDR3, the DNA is TGTGCCAGCAGTGAAGGAGCGGGGACCTTGGAGACCCAGTACTTC.